This entry features one T cell receptor beta chain sequence. The antigen is undetermined. Only cases whose brain tissue showed the highest T cell transcript signatures were sequenced. Pre-surgery treatment included at least one anti-epileptic drug. The data derive from a study of brain T cells in children with intractable seizures. Study observations and caveats: Pre- and post-surgery blood differed in depth, so pre-surgery absences may be undersampling. HCMV serostatus was not known, and viral specificity came from CDR3 similarity only.

Some clones are missing from TCRdb's copy, which holds only in-frame ones; the method was immunoSEQ multiplex PCR. The data contain about 22,000 clones, 94% of them seen just once; the ten biggest clones take up 6.4%. This specimen was peripheral blood, taken at surgery. The receptor's source is a boy aged 10-17 years with focal cortical dysplasia and intractable seizures.

The CDR3 nucleotides are TGTGCCACCAGTGACCGCTCAGCAGTCTCCTACAATGAGCAGTTCTTC. Translation: CATSDRSAVSYNEQFF. The gene calls are TRBV24-1 and TRBJ2-1; D not resolved. This CDR3 spans 16 amino acids. The germline CDR1 and CDR2 sequences are KGHDR and SFDVKD. Trimming removed 4 bases from V and 0 bases from J, with 12 bases in between.